A selection of T cell receptor beta chains follows, all from one sample in a study of breast tumors, draining lymph nodes, adjacent tissues. A single record per CDR3 protein comes from TCRdb applying MiXCR to the multiplex PCR reads. The sample yields around 13,000 distinct CDR3 sequences, roughly half seen once. The sample was tumor-adjacent breast tissue. These receptors all come from a female donor with breast cancer. Some clones in this sample may be carry-over from other donors' samples. CDR3s include the opening cysteine and the closing phenylalanine or tryptophan. Each record gives: CDR3 length, J gene, D gene, V gene, clone size, CDR3 protein, CDR3 DNA. D genes are given only for firm matches. Where a row states a size, it is once, few, many or the class of an expanded clone; other rows omit it.

>13|TRBJ2-3|.|TRBV11-3|many
CASSVRTGDTQYF
TGTGCCAGCAGCGTCAGAACAGGGGATACGCAGTATTTT
>16|TRBJ2-7|.|TRBV20-1|once
CSASSVGGLLGDEQYF
TGCAGTGCCAGCAGCGTAGGGGGACTACTCGGGGACGAGCAGTACTTC
>14|TRBJ2-1|.|TRBV24-1|.
CATSDGGGRSEQFF
TGTGCCACCAGTGATGGTGGGGGCCGAAGTGAGCAGTTCTTC
>15|TRBJ2-5|TRBD1|TRBV24-1|many
CATSDPGQPQETQYF
TGTGCCACCAGTGACCCGGGACAGCCACAAGAGACCCAGTACTTC
>14|TRBJ1-2|.|TRBV5-1|.
CASPEGPRLGGYTF
TGTGCCAGCCCGGAAGGGCCGCGCTTGGGAGGCTACACCTTC
>15|TRBJ2-7|TRBD2|TRBV20-1|.
CSARRFSGRSYEQYF
TGCAGTGCTAGACGATTTAGCGGGAGATCCTACGAGCAGTACTTC
>12|TRBJ2-2|.|TRBV24-1|many
CATSRANGELFF
TGTGCCACCAGTAGGGCGAACGGGGAGCTGTTTTTT
>15|TRBJ2-1|TRBD2|TRBV20-1|.
CSARTSGRAPNEQFF
TGCAGTGCTAGAACTAGCGGGAGGGCCCCCAATGAGCAGTTCTTC
>14|TRBJ1-4|.|TRBV6-1|many
CASSDPLRSEKLFF
TGTGCCAGCAGTGACCCTCTCCGCTCTGAAAAACTGTTTTTT
>14|TRBJ1-3|.|TRBV20-1|.
CSARDPVAGNTIYF
TGCAGTGCTAGAGATCCCGTGGCGGGAAACACCATATATTTT
>15|TRBJ2-3|TRBD2|TRBV6-1|.
CASSGTSGTTDTQYF
TGTGCCAGCAGTGGGACTAGCGGGACCACGGATACGCAGTATTTT
>13|TRBJ1-5|.|TRBV2|many
CASSVKSNQPQHF
TGTGCCAGCAGTGTTAAGAGCAATCAGCCCCAGCATTTT
>17|TRBJ2-3|TRBD1|TRBV28|.
CASSLGGTGERADTQYF
TGTGCCAGCAGTTTGGGCGGGACAGGGGAGAGGGCAGATACGCAGTATTTT
>14|TRBJ1-2|.|TRBV2|many
CASSGQGDLYGYTF
TGTGCCAGCAGTGGGCAGGGCGACCTATATGGCTACACCTTC
>15|TRBJ2-3|.|TRBV7-9|medium-sized
CASSPGVTSTDTQYF
TGTGCCAGCAGCCCCGGGGTCACTAGCACAGATACGCAGTATTTT
>16|TRBJ2-4|.|TRBV18|many
CASSPLNQGTKNIQYF
TGTGCCAGCTCACCACTCAATCAAGGGACAAAAAACATTCAGTACTTC
>15|TRBJ2-7|TRBD2|TRBV2|.
CASSRTSGNSYEQYF
TGTGCCAGCAGTAGGACTAGCGGGAACTCCTACGAGCAGTACTTC
>14|TRBJ1-2|TRBD1|TRBV20-1|.
CSARDSGGRYGYTF
TGCAGTGCTAGAGATTCAGGGGGCCGCTATGGCTACACCTTC
>15|TRBJ1-2|.|TRBV7-8|.
CASSLEAGPNYGYTF
TGTGCCAGCAGCTTAGAAGCAGGGCCCAACTATGGCTACACCTTC
>18|TRBJ1-2|.|TRBV6-1|many
CASIFSTLRGGINYGYTF
TGTGCCAGCATTTTTTCGACACTTCGAGGGGGGATTAACTATGGCTACACCTTC
>15|TRBJ1-6|.|TRBV4-2|few
CASSQERQGRSPLHF
TGTGCCAGCAGCCAAGAAAGGCAGGGGAGGTCACCCCTCCACTTT
>13|TRBJ1-2|.|TRBV5-8|.
CASSLGATYGYTF
TGTGCCAGCAGCTTAGGGGCCACCTATGGCTACACCTTC
>14|TRBJ2-3|TRBD2|TRBV6-4|.
CASSRLAGGDTQYF
TGTGCCAGCAGTCGACTAGCGGGGGGAGATACGCAGTATTTT
>15|TRBJ1-3|.|TRBV20-1|.
CSARDFGDAGNTIYF
TGCAGTGCTAGAGATTTCGGGGACGCTGGAAACACCATATATTTT
>15|TRBJ1-6|.|TRBV24-1|many
CATRPRDIYNSPLHF
TGTGCCACCAGACCCCGGGACATCTATAATTCACCCCTCCACTTT
>15|TRBJ2-3|TRBD2|TRBV9|.
CASSVVPSGGLPQYF
TGTGCCAGCAGCGTAGTCCCTAGCGGGGGTCTCCCGCAGTATTTT
>14|TRBJ2-1|TRBD2|TRBV20-1|.
CSAPLSGRGGEQFF
TGCAGTGCTCCACTAAGCGGGAGGGGCGGTGAGCAGTTCTTC
>14|TRBJ2-7|.|TRBV11-2|many
CASSLASYRYEQYF
TGTGCCAGCAGCTTAGCTAGTTACCGATACGAGCAGTACTTC
>14|TRBJ2-7|.|TRBV3-2|.
CANDRGVTTYEQYF
TGTGCCAACGACAGGGGGGTGACAACCTACGAGCAGTACTTC
>12|TRBJ2-3|.|TRBV24-1|.
CATSDRTDTQYF
TGTGCCACCAGTGATCGTACAGATACGCAGTATTTT
>13|TRBJ1-5|.|TRBV7-9|few
CASSLESAGPQHF
TGTGCCAGCAGCTTGGAGTCGGCGGGGCCCCAGCATTTT
>13|TRBJ2-3|TRBD2|TRBV2|few
CASRTSGGLPQYF
TGTGCCAGCAGGACTAGCGGGGGTCTCCCGCAGTATTTT
>16|TRBJ1-5|.|TRBV6-1|many
CASSPSGGPGNQPQHF
TGTGCCAGCAGCCCCAGCGGGGGGCCGGGGAATCAGCCCCAGCATTTT
>16|TRBJ2-3|TRBD2|TRBV20-1|.
CSARGMTSGTADTQYF
TGCAGTGCTAGGGGGATGACTAGCGGGACGGCGGATACGCAGTATTTT
>15|TRBJ2-7|.|TRBV7-2|.
CASSPGRASSYEQYF
TGTGCCAGCAGCCCCGGCAGGGCGAGCTCCTACGAGCAGTACTTC
>19|TRBJ2-1|TRBD1|TRBV24-1|many
CATSDLPGTGGDTRNEQFF
TGTGCCACCAGTGATTTGCCAGGGACAGGGGGGGATACTCGGAATGAGCAGTTCTTC
>16|TRBJ2-2|.|TRBV5-4|many
CASSLGWGGPDGELFF
TGTGCCAGCAGCTTGGGTTGGGGGGGGCCGGACGGGGAGCTGTTTTTT
>16|TRBJ2-7|TRBD2|TRBV5-5|medium-sized
CASTETPGLASYEQYF
TGTGCCAGCACCGAAACGCCGGGACTAGCATCCTACGAGCAGTACTTC
>14|TRBJ2-7|.|TRBV20-1|.
CSASWGQGSSEQYF
TGCAGTGCCAGCTGGGGCCAAGGCTCCTCCGAGCAGTACTTC
>16|TRBJ2-1|.|TRBV6-1|many
CASSESRADPYNEQFF
TGTGCCAGCAGTGAAAGTAGGGCAGACCCCTACAATGAGCAGTTCTTC
>12|TRBJ1-4|TRBD1|TRBV19|.
CAIQGAGEKLFF
TGTGCCATCCAGGGGGCAGGTGAAAAACTGTTTTTT
>15|TRBJ1-6|.|TRBV20-1|many
CSAPSKGTGTSPLHF
TGCAGTGCCCCGAGTAAGGGGACCGGTACTTCCCCCCTCCACTTT
>14|TRBJ2-7|TRBD2|TRBV20-1|many
CSAGTSGRKSEQYF
TGCAGTGCAGGGACTAGCGGGAGAAAGTCCGAGCAGTACTTC
>15|TRBJ2-3|.|TRBV24-1|many
CATSDLTDRRDTQYF
TGTGCCACCAGTGATTTAACCGACCGCCGCGATACGCAGTATTTT
>14|TRBJ1-6|.|TRBV2|many
CASSEPVDRSPLHF
TGTGCCAGCAGTGAACCTGTCGACCGTTCACCCCTCCACTTT
>16|TRBJ2-1|.|TRBV7-3|.
CASSQAIGGSYNEQFF
TGTGCCAGCAGCCAAGCGATCGGGGGCTCCTACAATGAGCAGTTCTTC
>15|TRBJ2-7|TRBD2|TRBV7-9|few
CASSNRHLGEGEQYF
TGTGCCAGCAGCAATCGACACCTCGGGGAGGGCGAGCAGTACTTC
>14|TRBJ2-7|.|TRBV4-1|.
CASSYPGQGYEQYF
TGCGCCAGCAGCTATCCGGGGCAGGGGTACGAGCAGTACTTC
>17|TRBJ2-3|TRBD2|TRBV4-2|medium-sized
CASSQEDSGSMTDTQYF
TGTGCCAGCAGCCAAGAAGATAGCGGGAGTATGACAGATACGCAGTATTTT
>21|TRBJ2-3|TRBD2|TRBV24-1|.
CATLNYPGLAGNKASTDTQYF
TGTGCCACCCTAAATTACCCGGGACTAGCGGGAAATAAGGCGAGCACAGATACGCAGTATTTT